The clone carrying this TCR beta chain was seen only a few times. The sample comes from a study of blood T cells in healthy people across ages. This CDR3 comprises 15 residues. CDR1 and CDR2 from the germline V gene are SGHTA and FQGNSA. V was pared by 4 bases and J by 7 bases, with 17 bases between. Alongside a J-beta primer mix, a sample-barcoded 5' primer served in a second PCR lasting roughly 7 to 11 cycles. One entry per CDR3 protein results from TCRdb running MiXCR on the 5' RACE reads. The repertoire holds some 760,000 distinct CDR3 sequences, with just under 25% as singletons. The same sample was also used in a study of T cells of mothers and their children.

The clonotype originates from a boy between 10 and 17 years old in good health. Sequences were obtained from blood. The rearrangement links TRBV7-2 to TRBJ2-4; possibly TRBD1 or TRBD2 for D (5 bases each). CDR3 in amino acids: CASSSAGTLMNIQYF. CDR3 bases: TGTGCCAGCAGCTCCGCCGGGACCCTCATGAACATTCAGTACTTC.